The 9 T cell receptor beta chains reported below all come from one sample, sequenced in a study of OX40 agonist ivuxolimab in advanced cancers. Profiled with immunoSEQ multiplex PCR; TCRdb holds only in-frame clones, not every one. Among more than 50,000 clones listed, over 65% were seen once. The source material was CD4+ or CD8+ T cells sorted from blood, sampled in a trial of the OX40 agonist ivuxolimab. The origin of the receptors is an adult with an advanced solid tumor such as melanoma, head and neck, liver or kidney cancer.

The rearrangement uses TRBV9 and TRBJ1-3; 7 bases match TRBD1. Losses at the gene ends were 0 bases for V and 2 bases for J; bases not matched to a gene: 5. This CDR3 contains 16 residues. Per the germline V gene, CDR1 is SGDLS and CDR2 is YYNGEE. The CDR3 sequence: CASSVGQGVTGNTIYF. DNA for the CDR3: TGTGCCAGCAGCGTAGGGCAGGGGGTAACTGGAAACACCATATATTTT.

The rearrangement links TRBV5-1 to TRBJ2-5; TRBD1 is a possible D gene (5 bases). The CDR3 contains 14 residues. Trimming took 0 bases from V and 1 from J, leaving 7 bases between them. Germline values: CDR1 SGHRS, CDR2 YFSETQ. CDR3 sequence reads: CASSLGQFQETQYF. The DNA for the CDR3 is TGCGCCAGCAGCTTGGGACAGTTCCAAGAGACCCAGTACTTC.

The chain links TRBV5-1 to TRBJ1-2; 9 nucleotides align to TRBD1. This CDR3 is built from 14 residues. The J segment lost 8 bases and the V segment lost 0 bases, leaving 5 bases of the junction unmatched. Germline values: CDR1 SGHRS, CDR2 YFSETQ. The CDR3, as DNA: TGCGCCAGCAGCTTGGGGGACAGGGAATTCGGCTACACCTTC. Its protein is CASSLGDREFGYTF. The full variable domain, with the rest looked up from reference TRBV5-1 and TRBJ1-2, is KAGVTQTPRYLIKTRGQQVTLSCSPISGHRSVSWYQQTPGQGLQFLFEYFSETQRNKGNFPGRFSGRQFSNSRSEMNVSTLELGDSALYLCASSLGDREFGYTFGSGTRLTVV.

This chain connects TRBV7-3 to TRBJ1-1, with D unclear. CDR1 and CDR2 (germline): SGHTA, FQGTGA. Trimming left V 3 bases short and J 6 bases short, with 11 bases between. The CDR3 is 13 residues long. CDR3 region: CASSFSGSAEAFF. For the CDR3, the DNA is TGTGCCAGCAGCTTCTCGGGTAGCGCTGAAGCTTTCTTT.

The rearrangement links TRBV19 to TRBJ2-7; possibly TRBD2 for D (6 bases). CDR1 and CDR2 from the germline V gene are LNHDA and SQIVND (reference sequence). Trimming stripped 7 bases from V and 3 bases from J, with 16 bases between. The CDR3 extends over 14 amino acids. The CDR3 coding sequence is TGTGCCAGTACCCCCGGGACTTACAACTACGAGCAGTACTTC. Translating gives CASTPGTYNYEQYF.

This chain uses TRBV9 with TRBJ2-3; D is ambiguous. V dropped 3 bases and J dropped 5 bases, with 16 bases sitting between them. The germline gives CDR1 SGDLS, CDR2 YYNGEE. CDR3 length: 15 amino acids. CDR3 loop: CASSATVRVIDTQYF. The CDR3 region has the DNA TGTGCCAGCAGCGCCACGGTCAGAGTCATAGATACGCAGTATTTT.

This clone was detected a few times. CDR3 sequence reads: CAWRTGGRVYNEQYF. The DNA of the CDR3 is TGTGCCTGGAGAACGGGTGGTAGGGTCTATAACGAGCAGTACTTC. V is TRBV30 and J is TRBJ2-7; D is unresolved. Between the trimmed V and J ends, which lost 3 bases and 5 bases, there was a span of 20 bases. This CDR3 contains 15 residues. CDR1 and CDR2 from the germline V gene are GTSNPN and SVGIG (reference sequence).

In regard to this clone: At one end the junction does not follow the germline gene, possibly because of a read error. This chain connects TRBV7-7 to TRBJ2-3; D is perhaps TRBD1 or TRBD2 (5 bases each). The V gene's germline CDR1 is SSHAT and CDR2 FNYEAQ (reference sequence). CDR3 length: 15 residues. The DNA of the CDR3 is TGTGCTAGCAGCTTAGAGGGGCGGGGCACAGATACGCAGTATTTT. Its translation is CASSLEGRGTDTQYF.

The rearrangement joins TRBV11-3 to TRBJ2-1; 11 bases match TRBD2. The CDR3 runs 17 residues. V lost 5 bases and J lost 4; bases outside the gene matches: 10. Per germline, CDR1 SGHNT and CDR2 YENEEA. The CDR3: CASSPTLAGGPYNEQFF. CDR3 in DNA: TGTGCCAGCAGCCCGACGTTAGCGGGAGGGCCATACAATGAGCAGTTCTTC.